This is a list of T cell receptor beta chains from one sample in a study of shared clonotypes between healthy human individuals. Generated by immunoSEQ multiplex PCR, the TCRdb table keeps only in-frame clones and is missing some. Of about 2.2 million clones listed, just under 95% were seen once; the top ten hold more than 1.5%. Sequencing input: naive CD8+ T cells from PBMCs. The receptors were sampled from a man aged 18-30 years in good health. Some clones in this sample may be carry-over from other donors' samples. CDR3s include the opening cysteine and the closing phenylalanine or tryptophan. Fields, in order: clone size, J gene, V gene, D gene, CDR3 protein, CDR3 DNA. D genes are given only for firm matches. Not all rows give a size; the values are once, few, many and, for expanded clones, a class.

>-|TRBJ1-5|TRBV2|-
CASSEKGGGNQPQHF
TGTGCCAGCAGTGAAAAGGGAGGGGGGAATCAGCCCCAGCATTTT
>-|TRBJ2-7|TRBV7-2|-
CASSLANPGITHEQYF
TGTGCCAGCAGCTTAGCGAATCCGGGTATCACCCACGAGCAGTACTTC
>-|TRBJ2-7|TRBV28|-
CASSLYREQYF
TGTGCCAGCAGTCTCTACAGGGAGCAGTACTTC
>once|TRBJ2-1|TRBV6-6|-
CASSYSMGREYNEQFF
TGTGCCAGCAGTTACTCGATGGGGAGAGAATACAATGAGCAGTTCTTC
>-|TRBJ2-4|TRBV7-9|-
CASSPGDGTLAKNIQYF
TGTGCCAGCAGCCCAGGGGACGGGACTCTAGCCAAAAACATTCAGTACTTC
>-|TRBJ2-1|TRBV7-9|TRBD1
CASSSRDSLRYWQFF
TGTGCCAGCAGTTCCCGGGACAGCCTAAGGTATTGGCAGTTCTTC
>-|TRBJ2-7|TRBV7-2|-
CASRYSGGSGEQYF
TGTGCCAGCAGATACTCCGGGGGCTCGGGCGAGCAGTACTTC
>-|TRBJ1-3|TRBV4-3|-
CASSQEWRSGNTIYF
TGCGCCAGCAGCCAAGAGTGGCGCTCTGGAAACACCATATATTTT
>-|TRBJ2-7|TRBV7-2|TRBD2
CASSSRTSGRSYEQYF
TGTGCCAGCAGCTCCCGGACTAGCGGGAGGTCCTACGAGCAGTACTTC
>once|TRBJ2-2|TRBV27|-
CASSFSGSGELFF
TGTGCCAGCAGTTTTTCTGGGTCCGGGGAGCTGTTTTTT
>-|TRBJ2-1|TRBV25-1|-
CASSPPHSYNEQFF
TGTGCCAGCAGCCCCCCCCACTCCTACAATGAGCAGTTCTTC
>-|TRBJ2-1|TRBV7-2|TRBD2
CARGRGGTSTLSSYNEQFF
TGTGCCAGGGGGAGGGGCGGGACTAGCACATTAAGCTCCTACAATGAGCAGTTCTTC
>-|TRBJ2-7|TRBV19|TRBD2
CASSEREGRSDEQYF
TGTGCCAGTAGTGAGCGGGAGGGCCGTTCCGACGAGCAGTACTTC
>-|TRBJ1-3|TRBV6-1|-
CASSVQDSSGNTIYF
TGTGCCAGCAGTGTTCAGGACTCCTCTGGAAACACCATATATTTT
>-|TRBJ2-5|TRBV9|-
CASSPYQETQYF
TGTGCCAGCAGCCCGTACCAAGAGACCCAGTACTTC
>-|TRBJ2-1|TRBV28|TRBD1
CASSSDRGMYNEQFF
TGTGCCAGCAGTTCCGACAGGGGGATGTACAATGAGCAGTTCTTC
>-|TRBJ2-1|TRBV6-6|-
CASSPGGGRYNEQFF
TGTGCCAGCAGCCCGGGAGGGGGCCGCTACAATGAGCAGTTCTTC
>-|TRBJ1-2|TRBV28|TRBD1
CASSLEAGTGRYGYTF
TGTGCCAGCAGTTTAGAAGCCGGGACAGGAAGGTATGGCTACACCTTC
>-|TRBJ2-3|TRBV13|-
CASSRRRFRADTQYF
TGTGCCAGCAGCCGTCGGAGGTTCCGCGCAGATACGCAGTATTTT
>-|TRBJ1-1|TRBV5-1|-
CASSTNYEAFF
TGCGCCAGCAGCACCAACTATGAAGCTTTCTTT
>-|TRBJ2-3|TRBV27|-
CASSFGLQGTDTQYF
TGTGCCAGCAGTTTTGGGCTGCAGGGGACAGATACGCAGTATTTT
>-|TRBJ2-1|TRBV4-3|TRBD2
CASSRLAGGPDEQFF
TGCGCCAGCAGCCGACTAGCGGGAGGGCCGGATGAGCAGTTCTTC
>-|TRBJ1-2|TRBV29-1|-
CSVAFVDATRRYTF
TGCAGCGTTGCCTTTGTGGACGCCACGAGAAGGTACACCTTC
>-|TRBJ2-7|TRBV11-2|-
CASSPPDRGVSYEQYF
TGTGCCAGCAGCCCCCCCGACAGAGGGGTTTCCTACGAGCAGTACTTC
>-|TRBJ1-1|TRBV27|-
CASSLTGNAEAFF
TGTGCCAGCAGTTTAACAGGGAACGCTGAAGCTTTCTTT
>-|TRBJ1-5|TRBV27|-
CASSLGGANREGVLSNQPQHF
TGTGCCAGCAGTTTAGGTGGGGCGAACAGGGAAGGTGTCTTAAGCAATCAGCCCCAGCATTTT
>few|TRBJ1-1|TRBV5-6|-
CASSLGSDTEAFF
TGTGCCAGCAGCTTGGGGTCTGACACTGAAGCTTTCTTT
>-|TRBJ2-7|TRBV6-5|-
CASSTDSYQSYEQYF
TGTGCCAGCAGTACTGACTCGTATCAATCCTACGAGCAGTACTTC
>-|TRBJ2-2|TRBV18|TRBD2
CASSPLAGLNTGELFF
TGTGCCAGCTCACCGCTAGCGGGACTTAACACCGGGGAGCTGTTTTTT
>-|TRBJ2-1|TRBV9|TRBD2
CASSVATGTSGRGNEQFF
TGTGCCAGCAGCGTAGCTACAGGGACTAGCGGGAGGGGCAATGAGCAGTTCTTC
>-|TRBJ2-1|TRBV4-3|-
CASSQGLSSATLNNEQFF
TGCGCCAGCAGCCAAGGTCTCAGTTCGGCCACTCTTAACAATGAGCAGTTCTTC
>-|TRBJ2-2|TRBV10-3|-
CAISEGDGNTGELFF
TGTGCCATCAGTGAAGGGGACGGAAACACCGGGGAGCTGTTTTTT
>-|TRBJ2-5|TRBV7-6|-
CASSLEPEGLETQYF
TGTGCCAGCAGCTTAGAACCCGAAGGCCTAGAGACCCAGTACTTC
>-|TRBJ1-1|TRBV27|-
CASSFGRYTEAFF
TGTGCCAGCAGTTTTGGACGATACACTGAAGCTTTCTTT
>-|TRBJ2-1|TRBV5-1|-
CASSLEHRPNEQFF
TGCGCCAGCAGCTTGGAACACCGGCCCAATGAGCAGTTCTTC
>-|TRBJ2-7|TRBV28|-
CASSSTVTGLDEQYF
TGTGCCAGCAGTTCTACCGTGACCGGGTTGGACGAGCAGTACTTC
>-|TRBJ2-3|TRBV7-3|-
CASSLLRSATDTQYF
TGTGCCAGCAGCTTATTGCGGTCTGCCACAGATACGCAGTATTTT
>-|TRBJ2-7|TRBV7-9|-
CASSLGPSDTYEQYF
TGTGCCAGCAGCTTAGGCCCTAGCGACACCTACGAGCAGTACTTC
>few|TRBJ2-2|TRBV6-1|-
CASSGGGGANYIGELFF
TGTGCCAGCAGTGGAGGAGGGGGCGCAAATTATATCGGGGAGCTGTTTTTT
>-|TRBJ1-4|TRBV6-6|TRBD1
CASSYQDRGELFF
TGTGCCAGCAGTTACCAGGACAGGGGGGAACTGTTTTTT
>once|TRBJ1-2|TRBV2|-
CASTRTPSNYGYTF
TGTGCCAGCACTAGGACACCTTCTAACTATGGCTACACCTTC
>-|TRBJ1-2|TRBV9|TRBD1
CASSVVGQGIYGYTF
TGTGCCAGCAGCGTAGTGGGACAGGGGATCTATGGCTACACCTTC
>-|TRBJ2-2|TRBV10-3|-
CAINEDSTGTGELFF
TGTGCCATCAACGAAGACTCTACGGGGACCGGGGAGCTGTTTTTT
>-|TRBJ2-1|TRBV7-9|-
CASSLVVHNEQFF
TGTGCCAGCAGCTTAGTGGTCCACAATGAGCAGTTCTTC
>-|TRBJ1-1|TRBV29-1|TRBD1
CSVVGQGAYTEAFF
TGCAGCGTTGTCGGGCAGGGGGCGTACACTGAAGCTTTCTTT
>-|TRBJ1-3|TRBV9|-
CASSGNSGNTIYF
TGTGCCAGCAGCGGCAACAGTGGAAACACCATATATTTT
>-|TRBJ2-1|TRBV27|TRBD2
CASSVTSGISYNEQFF
TGTGCCAGCAGTGTCACTAGCGGGATCTCCTACAATGAGCAGTTCTTC